A single sample gave rise to the 20 T cell receptor beta chains below, sequenced in a study of OX40 agonist ivuxolimab in advanced cancers. TCRdb keeps only in-frame clones here, not all; method: immunoSEQ multiplex PCR. The sample has about 68,000 clones, 84% seen once. The sequencing used CD4+ or CD8+ T cells sorted from blood, collected in a trial of the OX40 agonist ivuxolimab. These receptors were obtained from an adult with an advanced solid tumor such as melanoma, head and neck, liver or kidney cancer.

The genes are TRBV6-6 and TRBJ1-6; no clear D gene. With 6 bases removed from V and 0 bases from J, the gap between germline ends came to 6 bases. The germline V gene encodes CDR1 MNHNY and CDR2 SVGAGI (reference sequence). There are 14 residues in the CDR3. DNA for the CDR3: TGTGCCAGCAGCGCATCCTCCTATAATTCACCCCTCCACTTT. Translation gives CASSASSYNSPLHF.

The V gene is TRBV27, the J gene TRBJ1-1; D call uncertain. Per germline, CDR1 MNHEY and CDR2 SMNVEV (reference sequence). This CDR3 is 14 amino acids long. Trimming cost V 4 bases and J 0 bases, with 9 bases left between them. Here the CDR3 DNA reads TGTGCCAGCAGTTCTCAGTCCATGAACACTGAAGCTTTCTTT. This codes for CASSSQSMNTEAFF.

V is TRBV28 and J is TRBJ2-3; 9 positions match TRBD2. The CDR3 is 15 residues long. The V segment lost 6 bases and the J segment 2 bases; nucleotides outside the gene matches: 6. CDR1 is MDHEN and CDR2 is SYDVKM in the germline V gene. The CDR3 DNA sequence: TGTGCCAGCAGCCTCAGCGGGAGGTACACAGATACGCAGTATTTT. As protein: CASSLSGRYTDTQYF.

This rearrangement joins TRBV28 to TRBJ2-5; possible D gene TRBD1, 6 bases. Germline CDR1 reads MDHEN; CDR2 reads SYDVKM. The CDR3 has 13 residues. Trimming pared 5 bases from V and 4 bases from J, leaving 11 bases between. The CDR3 is CASSRDMRETQYF. CDR3 in DNA: TGTGCCAGCAGTCGGGACATGAGAGAGACCCAGTACTTC.

The chain's CDR3 is CASIVTPDYGYTF. The CDR3 coding sequence is TGTGCCAGCATTGTCACCCCCGACTATGGCTACACCTTC. The chain uses TRBV6-1 and TRBJ1-2; D is undetermined. The CDR3 is 13 amino acids. V was trimmed by 7 bases and J by 3 bases, leaving 12 bases between them. The germline gives CDR1 MNHNS, CDR2 SASEGT.

This rearrangement joins TRBV27 to TRBJ2-7, with 7 bases fitting TRBD2. CDR3 length: 13 amino acids. V was pared by 2 bases and J by 7 bases, with 5 bases of the junction left unmatched. From germline, CDR1 is MNHEY and CDR2 SMNVEV (reference sequence). CDR3 loop: CASSLISGGEQYF. The CDR3 bases are TGTGCCAGCAGTTTAATTTCGGGGGGTGAGCAGTACTTC.

This sequence joins TRBV19 and TRBJ2-1, with 14 bases identical to TRBD2. The CDR3 is 15 residues long. V was pared by 9 bases and J by 3 bases, with 4 bases of the junction left unmatched. Germline V gene sequence: CDR1 LNHDA, CDR2 SQIVND (reference sequence). The CDR3 nucleotides read TGTGCCAGCCCGACTAGCGGGAGGGTCTACAATGAGCAGTTCTTC. It yields the protein CASPTSGRVYNEQFF.

This clone was recorded a few times. The genes are TRBV10-3 and TRBJ1-1; D gene uncertain. Germline V CDR1 and CDR2: ENHRY, SYGVKD. This CDR3 spans 16 amino acids. V lost 0 bases and J lost 1, with 12 bases in between. The CDR3 here is CAISESAVRRNTEAFF. CDR3 bases: TGTGCCATCAGTGAGTCAGCCGTCCGAAGGAACACTGAAGCTTTCTTT.

This clone occurred a few times. The chain carries TRBV7-2 and TRBJ1-1; unclear D gene. Trimming stripped 4 bases from V and 5 bases from J, with 14 bases between. This CDR3 is built from 14 residues. CDR1 and CDR2 from the germline V gene are SGHTA and FQGNSA. The CDR3, as DNA: TGTGCCAGCAGCTCAAGGGCCAAGGGAACTGAAGCTTTCTTT. The encoded protein is CASSSRAKGTEAFF.

This clone was picked up a small number of times. The V gene is TRBV10-3, the J gene TRBJ2-3; 10 positions match TRBD2. CDR3 size: 16 residues. CDR1 and CDR2 (germline): ENHRY, SYGVKD. Trimming removed 6 bases from V and 2 bases from J; junction bases left unmatched: 8. In DNA, the CDR3 is TGTGCCATCAGCGATATACTAGCGGGGTTCACAGATACGCAGTATTTT. This gives the protein CAISDILAGFTDTQYF.

This sequence joins TRBV15 and TRBJ2-2; 13 bases are a match to TRBD2. The V segment lost 2 bases and the J segment 7 bases; nucleotides outside the gene matches: 10. The CDR3 runs to 18 residues. Germline CDR1 reads LNHNV; CDR2 reads YYDKDF (reference sequence). The CDR3 here is CATSRPTGTSGTVGELFF. DNA for the CDR3: TGTGCCACCAGCAGACCAACAGGGACTAGCGGGACGGTCGGGGAGCTGTTTTTT.

This clone is deemed medium-sized. This chain's CDR3 is CASSSDSQNTEAFF. The DNA of the CDR3 is TGTGCCAGCAGTTCCGACAGCCAGAACACTGAAGCTTTCTTT. The V gene is TRBV7-3, the J gene TRBJ1-1; perhaps TRBD1 as D (5 bases). Trimming cost V 6 bases and J 1 base, with 12 bases left between them. CDR3 size: 14 residues. Germline assignment: CDR1 SGHTA and CDR2 FQGTGA.

The J gene is TRBJ2-5, the V gene TRBV11-2, with 7 bases matching TRBD2. CDR1 SGHAT and CDR2 FQNNGV come from the germline V gene. The CDR3 is 16 residues long. V was pared by 1 base and J by 5 bases, with 10 bases of the junction left unmatched. In nucleotides, the CDR3 is TGTGCCAGCAGCTTAGTGGGCGGGAGCCGGTTGGAGACCCAGTACTTC. This sequence encodes CASSLVGGSRLETQYF.

The V and J genes are TRBV7-4 and TRBJ2-7; 7 bases align to TRBD2. Germline assignment: CDR1 SGHVT and CDR2 SQSDAQ. V was clipped by 6 bases and J by 12 bases; unmatched bases: 11. The CDR3 totals 12 residues. The CDR3 DNA sequence: TGTGCCAGCAGATTACTAGCGTTCAGGAGGTACTTC. This gives the protein CASRLLAFRRYF. Variable domain in full (rest from reference TRBV7-4 and TRBJ2-7): GAGVSQSPRYKVAKRGRDVALRCDSISGHVTLYWYRQTLGQGSEVLTYSQSDAQRDKSGRPSGRFSAERPERSVSTLKIQRTEQGDSAVYLCASRLLAFRRYFGPGTRLTVT.

This clone was counted once. This rearrangement joins TRBV7-2 to TRBJ2-5; 7 bases line up with TRBD2. The last part of the DNA fits TRBJ2-7 better; the J call may be wrong. The V gene's germline CDR1 is SGHTA and CDR2 FQGNSA. The CDR3 runs 16 residues. CDR3 nucleotides: TGTGCCAGCAGCTCTGGGACTACCCAGTGGGGCTACGAGCAGTACTTC. It codes for CASSSGTTQWGYEQYF.

The chain couples TRBV12-1 to TRBJ1-5; the table's D call of TRBD1 was not tested on the DNA. TRBV12-1 is described as a pseudogene. This CDR3 is built from 15 residues. The CDR3, as DNA: TGTGCCAGCAGCCGTCGACAGGGCGGCAATCAGCCCCAGCATTTT. Translation gives CASSRRQGGNQPQHF.

This clone occurred a few times. The V and J genes are TRBV4-3 and TRBJ2-3; possibly TRBD2 for D (5 bases). CDR1 and CDR2 (germline): LGHNA, YSLEER. Trimming left V 1 base short and J 4 bases short, with 9 bases between. The CDR3 has 14 amino acids. The CDR3, as DNA: TGCGCCAGCAGCCAAGGGGGAGTTGCAGATACGCAGTATTTT. Translating gives CASSQGGVADTQYF.

This clone was seen a single time. This rearrangement joins TRBV5-6 to TRBJ2-7; the match to TRBD2 covers 8 bases. CDR3 length: 14 amino acids. V dropped 4 bases and J dropped 5; count of bases not matched to a gene: 8. Germline values: CDR1 SGHDT, CDR2 YYEEEE. The CDR3 DNA sequence: TGTGCCAGCAGCACCGGGACTAGTTTCCACGAGCAGTACTTC. The encoded protein is CASSTGTSFHEQYF.

The chain is built from TRBV5-1 and TRBJ2-4; D call uncertain. Germline V gene sequence: CDR1 SGHRS, CDR2 YFSETQ. The CDR3 runs to 14 residues. V lost 0 bases to trimming and J lost 0 bases, with 4 bases between them. CDR3 sequence (DNA): TGCGCCAGCAGCTTGGGAATAGCCAAAAACATTCAGTACTTC. Encoded protein: CASSLGIAKNIQYF.

The V and J genes are TRBV19 and TRBJ2-3; TRBD2 is a possible D gene (6 bases). There are 12 residues in the CDR3. Looked up from germline, CDR1 is LNHDA and CDR2 is SQIVND (reference sequence). V was trimmed by 3 bases and J by 7 bases, leaving 8 bases between them. The CDR3 sequence is CASSMAGNTQYF. In nucleotides, the CDR3 is TGTGCCAGTAGTATGGCGGGGAATACGCAGTATTTT.